The rows below give T cell receptor beta chains drawn from one sample of a study of CD8 T cell repertoires and HIV-1 epitope variants. No antigen is known for these receptors. Sequencing used immunoSEQ multiplex PCR; TCRdb keeps in-frame clones, though not all of them. The data contain about 5,800 clones, under 80% of them singletons. The sample was cultured CD8+ T cells derived from PBMCs. The source of these receptors is a male donor with HIV. Both conserved end residues are part of each CDR3. D genes are given only for firm matches. Not all rows give a size; the values are once, few, many and, for expanded clones, a class.

D	size	V	J	DNA	CDR3
.	once	TRBV30	TRBJ2-2	TGTGCCTGGAGTGTACGGAGGGGGCTGGGGACCGGGGAGCTGTTTTTT	CAWSVRRGLGTGELFF
TRBD2	.	TRBV7-3	TRBJ2-1	TGTGCCAGCAGCTTATGGGAGGGTGGGAATGAGCAGTTCTTC	CASSLWEGGNEQFF
TRBD2	once	TRBV10-2	TRBJ2-7	TGCGCCAGCAGTGAAAATGAAGCGGGGTACGAGCAGTACTTC	CASSENEAGYEQYF
TRBD2	few	TRBV7-9	TRBJ2-7	TGTGCCAGCAGCTTGAGAGCCGGGAGGGCTCGAGAGCAGTACTTC	CASSLRAGRAREQYF
.	few	TRBV27	TRBJ1-2	TGTGCCAGCAGTTGGGGCGAACAGAGTACCTATGGCTACACCTTC	CASSWGEQSTYGYTF
.	once	TRBV15	TRBJ2-1	TGTGCCACCAGCAGAGGGTGGAATGAGCAGTTCTTC	CATSRGWNEQFF
.	.	TRBV2	TRBJ2-7	TGTGCCAGCAGTGACCAGCGGATCTCCTACGAGCAGTACTTC	CASSDQRISYEQYF
.	.	TRBV5-1	TRBJ1-1	TGCGCCAGCACCCTGGGCGGTCCTGAAGCTTTCTTT	CASTLGGPEAFF
TRBD2	.	TRBV4-3	TRBJ2-5	TGCGCCAGCAGCCAAGGCAGCGGGGGCGTAGAGACCCAGTACTTC	CASSQGSGGVETQYF
.	.	TRBV4-1	TRBJ1-4	TGCGCCAGCAGCCAAGACGGGACCAGTACAGGAAAACTGTTTTTT	CASSQDGTSTGKLFF
.	.	TRBV2	TRBJ1-1	TGTGCCAGCAGTGACAACACTGAAGCTTTCTTT	CASSDNTEAFF
TRBD2	.	TRBV28	TRBJ2-3	TGTGCCAGCAGGTGGGACCAGCGGGAGTCAGATACGCAGTATTTT	CASRWDQRESDTQYF
.	once	TRBV7-9	TRBJ1-2	TGTGCCAGCAGCTTCTCGGACAGTTACTATGGCTACACCTTC	CASSFSDSYYGYTF
.	.	TRBV6-5	TRBJ2-1	TGTGCCAGCAGGTTGGACAGTCTCTACAATGAGCAGTTCTTC	CASRLDSLYNEQFF
TRBD2	.	TRBV6-1	TRBJ2-1	TGTGCCAGCACCTTAGCGGGGAACTACAATGAGCAGTTCTTC	CASTLAGNYNEQFF
.	.	TRBV4-1	TRBJ2-7	TGCGCCAGCAGCCAAGAACTAGTGGCCTACGAGCAGTACTTC	CASSQELVAYEQYF
.	few	TRBV5-4	TRBJ1-5	TGTGCCAGCAGCTATGGACAGAGCAATCAGCCCCAGCATTTT	CASSYGQSNQPQHF
.	.	TRBV5-5	TRBJ2-3	TGTGCCAGCAGCTTGGACAGGGCAGATACGCAGTATTTT	CASSLDRADTQYF
.	.	TRBV4-1	TRBJ2-7	TGCGCCAGCAGCGGCAGCCTCTACGAGCAGTACTTC	CASSGSLYEQYF
TRBD1	.	TRBV6-4	TRBJ1-5	TGTGCCAGCAGTCACGGGACAGGGGGCGATCAGCCCCAGCATTTT	CASSHGTGGDQPQHF
TRBD2	.	TRBV19	TRBJ2-7	TGTGCCAGTAGTATGGGGGTAGCGGGAGAAGAGCAGTACTTC	CASSMGVAGEEQYF
.	.	TRBV4-1	TRBJ1-6	TGCGCCAGCAGCCAAGAATCGGGCAATTCACCCCTCCACTTT	CASSQESGNSPLHF
.	.	TRBV7-8	TRBJ2-5	TGTGCCAGCAGCTTAGCGCTTTTCAGCGTACAAGAGACCCAGTACTTC	CASSLALFSVQETQYF
.	.	TRBV9	TRBJ1-1	TGTGCCAGCAGCCCAGGCGGGGAAACGAACACTGAAGCTTTCTTT	CASSPGGETNTEAFF
.	.	TRBV7-6	TRBJ2-2	TGTGCCAGCAGCTTCTACTCATTTGAGAACGGGGAGCTGTTTTTT	CASSFYSFENGELFF
.	.	TRBV15	TRBJ1-4	TGTGCCACCAGCATCGGACCTAATGAAAAACTGTTTTTT	CATSIGPNEKLFF
.	.	TRBV7-9	TRBJ2-7	TGTGCCAGCAGCTTAGGCGGGACAGCCTACGAGCAGTACTTC	CASSLGGTAYEQYF
.	.	TRBV5-1	TRBJ2-1	TGCGCCAGCAGCTTGGAAGGAGAGACCTACAATGAGCAGTTCTTC	CASSLEGETYNEQFF
TRBD1	.	TRBV7-8	TRBJ2-2	TGTGCCAGCTCTATTTCCAGGACAGGGGTTAACACCGGGGAGCTGTTTTTT	CASSISRTGVNTGELFF
.	.	TRBV6-6	TRBJ2-5	TGTGCCAGCAGTTACTCGTACGGGTATTCAGAAGAGACCCAGTACTTC	CASSYSYGYSEETQYF
.	few	TRBV6-1	TRBJ2-7	TGTGCCAGCAGTGCTCGGGACAACGGCTACGAGCAGTACTTC	CASSARDNGYEQYF
.	.	TRBV27	TRBJ2-3	TGTGCCAGCAGTTTCGTCCCAACGGGGGTTGGCGGCACAGATACGCAGTATTTT	CASSFVPTGVGGTDTQYF
.	.	TRBV19	TRBJ1-2	TGTGCCAGTAGAGGGCACAGGGAAGCTAACTATGGCTACACCTTC	CASRGHREANYGYTF
TRBD2	.	TRBV2	TRBJ2-1	TGTGCCAGCAGTGATGGGACTAGCGGATCCTACAATGAGCAGTTCTTC	CASSDGTSGSYNEQFF
.	.	TRBV19	TRBJ1-1	TGTGCCAGTATGCCAGGGAACACTGAAGCTTTCTTT	CASMPGNTEAFF
.	.	TRBV4-1	TRBJ2-2	TGCGCCAGCAGCCGCGGGGAAACCGGGGAGCTGTTTTTT	CASSRGETGELFF
TRBD1	few	TRBV7-9	TRBJ2-7	TGTGCCAGCAGCTTAACAGGGACAGGGGCCTACGAGCAGTACTTC	CASSLTGTGAYEQYF
TRBD2	.	TRBV10-3	TRBJ2-1	TGTGCCATCAGGGCCGATAGCGGGAGACGGAATGAGCAGTTCTTC	CAIRADSGRRNEQFF
.	once	TRBV28	TRBJ2-1	TGTGCCAGCAGTTTCTTTGGGACTTCATACAATGAGCAGTTCTTC	CASSFFGTSYNEQFF
.	.	TRBV28	TRBJ2-1	TGTGCCAGCAGCCCCCTGAATGAGCAGTTCTTC	CASSPLNEQFF
.	.	TRBV9	TRBJ1-2	TGTGCCAGCAGCGTAGATTCCGCAACAACGGAGGGGCAGGGACCATATGGCTACACCTTC	CASSVDSATTEGQGPYGYTF
TRBD2	.	TRBV11-2	TRBJ2-1	TGTGCCAGCAGCTTTCGAGCGGGACCCTACAATGAGCAGTTCTTC	CASSFRAGPYNEQFF